This T cell receptor beta chain was captured in a study of shared clonotypes between healthy human individuals. Study-level background: Donors were a couple of women and a few men aged 18 to 49. Study-wide results and caveats: What rarefaction showed was incomplete sorted-subset sequencing despite large depth.

The V and J ends lost 5 bases and 6 bases, in that order; junction bases with no gene match: 3. Looked up from germline, CDR1 is SGHRS and CDR2 is YFSETQ. CDR3 length: 13 amino acids. About this clone itself: As yet, its antigen is unknown.

It was CD45RO-negative cells, positively selected for CCR7, that made up naive CD8 cells, with terminally differentiated effector memory CD45RA+ cells excluded. Replicate PCRs for sorted subsets used roughly 200 ng DNA; this equaled 30,000 to 35,000 T cell genomes. Measured with immunoSEQ multiplex PCR; TCRdb has only the in-frame clones, and not every one. The sample carries around 620,000 clones, around 95% recorded once. The genes are TRBV5-1 and TRBJ2-1, with 9 bases that match TRBD2. Sequenced material: naive CD8+ T cells sorted from blood. The sequence derives from a woman between 25 and 40 years old in good health. In DNA, the CDR3 is TGCGCCAGCAGTGGGACTAGCCCCAATGAGCAGTTCTTC. Translating gives CASSGTSPNEQFF.